One and the same sample provided the 28 T cell receptor beta chains below, sequenced in a study of identical twins. MiXCR was run by TCRdb on the 5' RACE reads, yielding one entry per CDR3 protein. This sample has about 920,000 distinct CDR3 sequences; 9% to 15% occur once, and the top ten carry around 1.6%. The same sample was also used in a study of yellow fever vaccine responses in identical twins.

Sequenced: PBMCs. The receptors derive from a woman between 18 and 30 years old in good health.

This clonotype came up a few times. V usage is TRBV14 and J usage is TRBJ2-7; 7 bases match TRBD1. Germline CDR1 is SGHDN and CDR2 is FVKESK. This CDR3 is 15 amino acids long. The V segment lost 1 base and the J segment 3 bases; nucleotides outside the gene matches: 6. The CDR3 loop reads CASSQVQGTDYEQYF. The CDR3 coding sequence is TGTGCCAGCAGCCAAGTACAGGGGACCGACTACGAGCAGTACTTC.

As for this clonotype: Given a much more abundant clone one base away, this may be a read error. The CDR3 DNA is TGTGCCAGCAGCTTAGCGGGGGGGGGATATGTGCAGTTCTTC. Translated, it gives CASSLAGGGYVQFF. The rearrangement uses TRBV11-2 and TRBJ2-1; 8 nucleotides align to TRBD2. The germline CDR1 and CDR2 sequences are SGHAT and FQNNGV. V lost 1 base to trimming and J lost 12 bases; unmatched junction nucleotides: 8. CDR3 length: 14 residues.

The chain couples TRBV3-1 to TRBJ2-1; 9 nucleotides line up with TRBD2. The V gene's germline CDR1 is LGHDT and CDR2 YNNKEL (reference sequence). V trimming: 7 bases; J trimming: 7 bases; junction bases outside the gene matches: 8. This CDR3 has 14 amino acids. The CDR3 here is CASNPAGGGNEQFF. The CDR3 DNA is TGTGCCAGCAACCCAGCGGGAGGAGGTAATGAGCAGTTCTTC.

This clonotype was seen at least ten times. This chain uses TRBV28 with TRBJ2-1; D is perhaps TRBD1 (5 bases). This CDR3 is built from 15 residues. Germline V lookup: CDR1 MDHEN, CDR2 SYDVKM. V was clipped by 6 bases and J by 7 bases, with 19 bases between them. Here the CDR3 reads CASSLRLQGGNEQFF. CDR3 in DNA: TGTGCCAGCAGCTTACGTCTGCAGGGTGGGAATGAGCAGTTCTTC.

The V gene is TRBV28, the J gene TRBJ2-7, with 7 nucleotides matching TRBD2. The CDR3 runs 15 residues. Germline V lookup: CDR1 MDHEN, CDR2 SYDVKM. The junction had 10 bases not matched to a gene; V was cut back by 5 bases and J by 3 bases. The CDR3: CASSPRGAGSYEQYF. The CDR3 nucleotides read TGTGCCAGCAGTCCCCGGGGAGCGGGGAGCTACGAGCAGTACTTC.

This rearrangement joins TRBV3-1 to TRBJ2-1; possible D gene TRBD2, 6 bases. Germline CDR1 LGHDT, CDR2 YNNKEL (reference sequence). The CDR3 length is 15 residues. The V and J ends lost 1 base and 2 bases respectively, with 9 bases between them. The chain's CDR3 is CASSQGLDPYNEQFF. CDR3 bases: TGTGCCAGCAGCCAAGGACTAGATCCCTACAATGAGCAGTTCTTC.

In its sample, this clonotype was seen a few times. The rearrangement links TRBV15 to TRBJ2-4, with D possibly matching TRBD1 (5 bases). Trimming took off 0 bases at V and 1 base at J, with 10 bases between the two ends. This CDR3 has 16 residues. Per germline, CDR1 LNHNV and CDR2 YYDKDF (reference sequence). CDR3 nucleotides: TGTGCCACCAGCAGAGATCGGACAAGCGCCAAAAACATTCAGTACTTC. As protein: CATSRDRTSAKNIQYF.

This clonotype was detected a few times. The chain uses TRBV3-1 and TRBJ2-7; D is unresolved. There are 12 residues in the CDR3. The germline gives CDR1 LGHDT, CDR2 YNNKEL (reference sequence). The CDR3 sequence is CHSEDQDYEQYV. The CDR3 bases are TGTCACTCCGAGGACCAGGACTACGAGCAGTACGTC.

The CDR3: CASSPTTLAYTGELFF. CDR3 coding DNA: TGTGCCAGCAGCCCCACGACACTGGCGTACACCGGGGAGCTGTTTTTT. The J gene is TRBJ2-2, the V gene TRBV5-6; D gene uncertain. CDR3 length: 16 amino acids. The V gene lost 4 bases and the J gene lost 3 bases, with 16 bases spanning the gap. Germline V CDR1 and CDR2: SGHDT, YYEEEE.

This chain uses TRBV11-2 with TRBJ2-7, with D possibly matching TRBD2 (5 bases). V lost 1 base to trimming and J lost 2 bases, with 12 bases between them. Per the germline V gene, CDR1 is SGHAT and CDR2 is FQNNGV. CDR3 length equals 15 residues. Written as DNA, the CDR3 is TGTGCCAGCAGCTTAGGTCGGACTGAGGCCTACGAGCAGTACTTC. Protein: CASSLGRTEAYEQYF.

This clonotype was counted many times. The chain carries TRBV29-1 and TRBJ2-7, with TRBD2 matching over 7 bases. CDR3 length: 13 amino acids. J lost 7 bases, V lost 1 base, and 7 bases had no gene match. Germline CDR1 reads SQVTM; CDR2 reads ANQGSEA. For the CDR3, the DNA is TGCAGCGTTGAAGCCAGCGGGAAGGATGAGCAGTACTTC. Translation: CSVEASGKDEQYF.

This clonotype was counted between two and nine times. V is TRBV10-3 and J is TRBJ1-1; TRBD1 might be the D (6 bases). V was clipped by 6 bases and J by 3 bases, with 17 bases between them. Germline CDR1 reads ENHRY; CDR2 reads SYGVKD. CDR3 length: 15 amino acids. The CDR3 region is CAIRNREGVDTEAFF. CDR3 sequence (DNA): TGTGCCATCAGAAACAGGGAGGGTGTGGACACTGAAGCTTTCTTT.

This clonotype was seen only a few times. This chain joins TRBV5-1 and TRBJ2-7, with a weak D call TRBD1 (5 bases). V was clipped by 0 bases and J by 2 bases, with 9 bases between them. Germline V CDR1 and CDR2: SGHRS, YFSETQ. This CDR3 comprises 14 residues. This CDR3 reads CASSLGKQAYEQYF. The DNA for the CDR3 is TGCGCCAGCAGCTTGGGCAAACAGGCCTACGAGCAGTACTTC.

The chain combines TRBV27 with TRBJ2-3, with TRBD2 matching 10 bases. In germline, CDR1 is MNHEY, CDR2 SMNVEV (reference sequence). The ends lost 4 bases at V and 2 bases at J; junction bases unmatched: 6. This CDR3 spans 16 amino acids. The chain's CDR3 is CASSSTSGEFTDTQYF. The CDR3 DNA is TGTGCCAGCAGTTCCACTAGCGGGGAATTCACAGATACGCAGTATTTT.

There are a few counts of this clonotype. This chain joins TRBV27 and TRBJ2-1, with no clear D. The V gene lost 4 bases and the J gene lost 4 bases, with 8 bases spanning the gap. The length of the CDR3 is 13 residues. From germline, CDR1 is MNHEY and CDR2 SMNVEV (reference sequence). CDR3 region: CASSSDPYNEQFF. The CDR3 nucleotides read TGTGCCAGCAGTTCCGACCCTTACAATGAGCAGTTCTTC.

The chain couples TRBV6-5 to TRBJ2-3; D remains unclear. With 10 bases removed from V and 0 bases from J, the gap between germline ends came to 5 bases. CDR1 is MNHEY, CDR2 SVGAGI, per germline. The length of the CDR3 is 11 residues. CDR3 nucleotides: TGTGCCACCGCTAGCACAGATACGCAGTATTTT. It yields the protein CATASTDTQYF.

The J gene is TRBJ1-6, the V gene TRBV6-5, with D possibly being TRBD1 (6 bases). This CDR3 has 16 residues. Germline CDR1 and CDR2: MNHEY and SVGAGI. The ends were cut back, 2 bases at V and 7 bases at J, with 15 bases in the middle. The CDR3 protein is CASSYAYRVENSPLHF. CDR3 sequence (DNA): TGTGCCAGCAGTTACGCATACAGGGTGGAGAATTCACCCCTCCACTTT.

There are a few counts of this clonotype. The genes are TRBV7-9 and TRBJ2-5; 7 positions match TRBD1. Germline V gives CDR1 SEHNR, CDR2 FQNEAQ (reference sequence). CDR3 length equals 12 residues. J lost 12 bases, V lost 5 bases, and 9 bases had no gene match. The CDR3 loop is CASSQRDSLKYF. CDR3 coding DNA: TGTGCCAGCAGCCAACGGGACAGCTTAAAGTACTTC.

This clonotype was detected once. One junction end does not reproduce the germline sequence, and a read error may be involved. The CDR3 here is CSAREGGVSYYEQFF. CDR3 nucleotides: TGCAGTGCTAGAGAAGGGGGAGTCTCCTACTATGAGCAGTTCTTC. The chain uses TRBV20-1 and TRBJ2-1, with a possible D match to TRBD1 (6 bases). The CDR3 covers 15 residues. Looked up from germline, CDR1 is DFQATT and CDR2 is SNEGSKA (reference sequence).

This sequence joins TRBV21-1 and TRBJ1-2. TRBV21-1 is flagged as a pseudogene. The CDR3 covers 14 residues. The CDR3 DNA sequence: TGTGCCAGACCTTTCGACGGCCGTCTATCTGGCTACACCTTC. This encodes CARPFDGRLSGYTF.

The chain uses TRBV28 and TRBJ2-7; 13 positions match TRBD2. The CDR3 runs 15 residues. The germline CDR1 and CDR2 sequences are MDHEN and SYDVKM. V trimming: 5 bases; J trimming: 6 bases; junction bases outside the gene matches: 7. The CDR3 sequence is CASSPRTSGSREQYF. The CDR3 nucleotides read TGTGCCAGCAGTCCTCGGACTAGCGGGAGTCGCGAGCAGTACTTC.

The J gene is TRBJ2-1, the V gene TRBV4-1, with D possibly being TRBD1 (5 bases). This CDR3 is 13 amino acids long. V lost 4 bases, J lost 8 bases, and 12 bases lay in between. Germline CDR1 and CDR2: MGHRA and YSYEKL. CDR3 nucleotides: TGCGCCAGCAGCCCAGTATCGACAGATGAGCAGTTCTTC. This translates into CASSPVSTDEQFF.

This clonotype has only a few counts. This sequence joins TRBV6-2 or TRBV6-3 and TRBJ2-2, with 11 bases matching TRBD2. V lost 5 bases and J lost 6; bases outside the gene matches: 2. Per the germline V gene, CDR1 is MNHEY and CDR2 is SVGEGT. There are 14 residues in the CDR3. CDR3: CASSGLAGPGELFF. The CDR3 DNA sequence: TGTGCCAGCAGTGGACTAGCGGGCCCCGGGGAGCTGTTTTTT.

The V gene is TRBV3-1, the J gene TRBJ2-1; 7 bases are a match to TRBD1. This CDR3 region has 15 residues. V was clipped by 3 bases and J by 3 bases; unmatched bases: 5. The germline gives CDR1 LGHDT, CDR2 YNNKEL (reference sequence). CDR3 nucleotides: TGTGCCAGCAGCCAGACAGGGTCCATCTACAATGAGCAGTTCTTC. As protein: CASSQTGSIYNEQFF.

This clonotype came up a few times. As DNA, the CDR3 is TGCGCCAGCAGCCAAACCCAAACCGGGACCTCGTTCCGTGGCACAGATACGCAGTATTTT. Translating it yields CASSQTQTGTSFRGTDTQYF. The chain is built from TRBV4-1 and TRBJ2-3; the D call may be TRBD1 or TRBD2 (5 bases each). The V end was cut by 2 bases, the J end by 1 base, with 25 bases between. Germline values: CDR1 MGHRA, CDR2 YSYEKL. This CDR3 contains 20 residues.

V and J are TRBV5-5 and TRBJ1-5; unclear D gene. In germline, CDR1 is SGHKS, CDR2 YYEKEE (reference sequence). V was trimmed by 4 bases and J by 0 bases, leaving 8 bases between them. The CDR3 sequence is 14 residues long. The CDR3, as DNA: TGTGCCAGCAGCGGACTGTCTAGCAATCAGCCCCAGCATTTT. This gives the protein CASSGLSSNQPQHF.

This clonotype was recorded a few times. The chain combines TRBV20-1 with TRBJ2-6, with D hard to call. Trimming shortened V by 3 bases and J by 0 bases, and 6 bases separated the two germline ends. Looked up from germline, CDR1 is DFQATT and CDR2 is SNEGSKA (reference sequence). The CDR3 consists of 14 residues. For the CDR3, the DNA is TGCAGTGCTAGTGCCCGCTCTGGGGCCAACGTCCTGACTTTC. Translation gives CSASARSGANVLTF.

The chain uses TRBV20-1 and TRBJ2-7; TRBD1 is a possible D gene (6 bases). The CDR3 has 14 residues. CDR1 DFQATT and CDR2 SNEGSKA come from the germline V gene (reference sequence). V was shortened by 5 bases and J by 3 bases, with 17 bases between the two germline ends. As DNA, the CDR3 is TGCAGTGCTTCAGGGGTAATCGCCAACTACGAGCAGTACTTC. Its protein product is CSASGVIANYEQYF.